This TCR beta chain comes out of a study of shared clonotypes between healthy human individuals. Study information: With ages of 18 to 49, the donors were two women and a few men.

Deletions cut 2 bases from V and 11 bases from J, with 10 bases between. This CDR3 is 12 amino acids long. Looked up from germline, CDR1 is KGHSH and CDR2 is LQKENI. Here immunoSEQ multiplex PCR was the method, and the copy in TCRdb shows in-frame clones only, minus some. The sample yields 1.6 million or so clones, roughly 95% seen once. CD4+ cells were split into CD45RA+ naive and CD45RA-negative memory subsets. Comment on this clone: Additional DNA sequences in this sample encode the identical CDR3.

This TCR came from a man aged 25-45 years in good health. What was sequenced was naive CD4+ T cells sorted from blood. Subset reported: CD45RA+ positively selected. V is TRBV18 and J is TRBJ2-4; perhaps D is TRBD1 or TRBD2 (5 bases each). Here the CDR3 DNA reads TGTGCCAGCTCACCAAACCGGGACCTTCAGTACTTC. This sequence encodes CASSPNRDLQYF.